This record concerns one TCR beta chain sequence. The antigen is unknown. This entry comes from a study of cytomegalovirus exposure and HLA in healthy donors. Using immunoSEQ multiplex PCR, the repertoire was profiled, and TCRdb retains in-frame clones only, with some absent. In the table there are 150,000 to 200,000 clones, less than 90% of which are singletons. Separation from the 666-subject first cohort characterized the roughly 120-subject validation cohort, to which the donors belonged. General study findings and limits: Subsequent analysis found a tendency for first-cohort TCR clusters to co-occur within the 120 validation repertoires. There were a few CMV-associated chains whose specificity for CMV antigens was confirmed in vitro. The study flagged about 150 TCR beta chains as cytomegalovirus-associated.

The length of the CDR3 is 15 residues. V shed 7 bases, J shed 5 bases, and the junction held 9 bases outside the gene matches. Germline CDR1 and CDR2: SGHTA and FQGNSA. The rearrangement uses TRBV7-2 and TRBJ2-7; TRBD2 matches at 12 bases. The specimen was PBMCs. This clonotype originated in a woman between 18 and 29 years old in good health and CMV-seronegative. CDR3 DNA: TGTGCCAGCACCGAACTAGCGGGAGGTGGGCACGAGCAGTACTTC. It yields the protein CASTELAGGGHEQYF.